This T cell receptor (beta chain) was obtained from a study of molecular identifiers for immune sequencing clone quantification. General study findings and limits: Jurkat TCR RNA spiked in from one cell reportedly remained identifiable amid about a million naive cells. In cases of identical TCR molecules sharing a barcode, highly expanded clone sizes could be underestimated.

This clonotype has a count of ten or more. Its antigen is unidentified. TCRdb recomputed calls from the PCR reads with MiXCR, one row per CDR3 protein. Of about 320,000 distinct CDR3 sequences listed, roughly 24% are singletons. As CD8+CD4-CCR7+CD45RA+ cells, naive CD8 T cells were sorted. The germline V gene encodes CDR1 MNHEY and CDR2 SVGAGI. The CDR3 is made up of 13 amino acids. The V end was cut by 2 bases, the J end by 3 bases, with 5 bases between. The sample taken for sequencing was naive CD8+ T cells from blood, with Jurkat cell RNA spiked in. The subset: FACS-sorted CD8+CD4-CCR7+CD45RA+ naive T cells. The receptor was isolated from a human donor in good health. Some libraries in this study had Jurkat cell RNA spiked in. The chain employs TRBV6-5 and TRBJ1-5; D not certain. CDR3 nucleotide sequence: TGTGCCAGCAGTTACACGGACAATCAGCCCCAGCATTTT. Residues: CASSYTDNQPQHF.